This T cell receptor beta chain comes out of a study of cytomegalovirus exposure and HLA in healthy donors. Study context: Inside one of the first data releases sat about 85 million unique TCRs taken from HLA-typed donors.

The CDR3 runs to 16 residues. Per germline, CDR1 SGHNT and CDR2 YYREEE (reference sequence). V gave up 1 base and J gave up 3 bases, with 13 bases separating them. PCR employed 60 Vbeta and 13 Jbeta primers. Some clones are missing from TCRdb's copy, which holds only in-frame ones; the method was immunoSEQ multiplex PCR. This table holds around 250,000 clones, approximately 80% found once. Sequencing was done on a sample of PBMCs. This sequence originates from a woman aged 55-70 years in good health and CMV-seropositive. The chain combines TRBV5-4 with TRBJ2-2; possible D gene TRBD2, 5 bases. CDR3 nucleotide sequence: TGTGCCAGCAGCTTGCCCTCCTCTAGCTACACCGGGGAGCTGTTTTTT. Protein product: CASSLPSSSYTGELFF. The entire variable domain, with the rest obtained from reference TRBV5-4 and TRBJ2-2, is as follows: ETGVTQSPTHLIKTRGQQVTLRCSSQSGHNTVSWYQQALGQGPQFIFQYYREEENGRGNFPPRFSGLQFPNYSSELNVNALELDDSALYLCASSLPSSSYTGELFFGEGSRLTVL.